This T cell receptor beta chain was identified in a study of blood T cell repertoires in COVID-19. Background on the study: The cDNA or gDNA used as material had been derived from T cells, B-cell-depleted T cells, or PBMCs.

The CDR3 length is 15 residues. Germline V gene sequence: CDR1 MNHEY, CDR2 SVGAGI. V was trimmed by 4 bases and J by 0 bases, leaving 7 bases between them. Per the original data handling: Estimates of nucleated cell counts were drawn from the amplification of reference gene primers. Repertoires were generated with immunoSEQ multiplex PCR, while TCRdb's copy carries only in-frame clones and drops some. That table gives V, J and clone size, and the DNA gave D and trimming. Among roughly 250,000 clones, roughly 81% were seen once, and the ten largest hold around 0.97%. Source material: peripheral blood. The TCR originated in a middle-aged man with acute or convalescent COVID-19. The rearrangement joins TRBV6-5 to TRBJ2-6; D is undetermined. For the CDR3, the DNA is TGTGCCAGCAGTTCAGCGACCTCTGGGGCCAACGTCCTGACTTTC. Protein product: CASSSATSGANVLTF.